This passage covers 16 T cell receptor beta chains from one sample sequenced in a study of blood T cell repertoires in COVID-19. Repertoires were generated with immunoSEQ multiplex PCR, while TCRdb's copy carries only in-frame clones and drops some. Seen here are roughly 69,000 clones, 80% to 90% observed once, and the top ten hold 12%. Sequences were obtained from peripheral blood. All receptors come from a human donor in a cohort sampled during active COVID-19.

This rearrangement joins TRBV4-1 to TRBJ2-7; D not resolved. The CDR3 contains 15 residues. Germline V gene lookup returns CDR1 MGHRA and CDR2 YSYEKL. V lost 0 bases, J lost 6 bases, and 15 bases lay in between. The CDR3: CASSQDPAGGSEQYF. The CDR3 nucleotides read TGCGCCAGCAGCCAAGATCCGGCAGGTGGGTCCGAGCAGTACTTC.

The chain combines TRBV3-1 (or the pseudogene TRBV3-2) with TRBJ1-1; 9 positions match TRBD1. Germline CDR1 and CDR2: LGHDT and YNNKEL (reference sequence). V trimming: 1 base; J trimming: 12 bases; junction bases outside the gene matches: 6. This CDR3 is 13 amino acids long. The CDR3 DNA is TGTGCCAGCAGCCAAGTAGGTGGACAGGGGACTTTCTTT. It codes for CASSQVGGQGTFF.

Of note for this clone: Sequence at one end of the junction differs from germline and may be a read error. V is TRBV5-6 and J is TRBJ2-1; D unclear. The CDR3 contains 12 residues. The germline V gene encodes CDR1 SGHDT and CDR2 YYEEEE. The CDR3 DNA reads TGTGCCAGCAGCTTGGGCACCGTTGAGGAGTTCTTC. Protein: CASSLGTVEEFF.

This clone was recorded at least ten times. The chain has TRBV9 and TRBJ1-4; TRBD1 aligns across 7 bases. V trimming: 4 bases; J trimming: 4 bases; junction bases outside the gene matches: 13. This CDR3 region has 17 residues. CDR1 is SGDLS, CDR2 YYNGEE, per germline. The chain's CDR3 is CASSPLRGQGGNEKLFF. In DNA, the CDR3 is TGTGCCAGCAGCCCCCTGAGGGGGCAAGGAGGTAATGAAAAACTGTTTTTT.

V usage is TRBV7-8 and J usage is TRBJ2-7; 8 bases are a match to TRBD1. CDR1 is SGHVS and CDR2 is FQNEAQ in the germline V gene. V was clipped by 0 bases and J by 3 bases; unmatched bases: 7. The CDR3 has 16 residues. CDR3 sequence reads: CASSLAIGQGFYEQYF. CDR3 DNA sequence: TGTGCCAGCAGCTTAGCGATAGGACAGGGCTTCTACGAGCAGTACTTC.

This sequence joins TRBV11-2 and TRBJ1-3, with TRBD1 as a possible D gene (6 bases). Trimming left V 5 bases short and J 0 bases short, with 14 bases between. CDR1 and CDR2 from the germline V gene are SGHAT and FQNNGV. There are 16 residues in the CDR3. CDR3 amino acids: CASSPWTATSGNTIYF. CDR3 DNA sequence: TGTGCCAGCAGCCCGTGGACAGCGACCTCTGGAAACACCATATATTTT.

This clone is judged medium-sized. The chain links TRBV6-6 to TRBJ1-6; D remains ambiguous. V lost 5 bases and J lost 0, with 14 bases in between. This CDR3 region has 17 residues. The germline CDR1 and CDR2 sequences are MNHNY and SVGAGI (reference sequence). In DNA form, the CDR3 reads TGTGCCAGCAGTCCGACGGCTAGAAGCTCCTATAATTCACCCCTCCACTTT. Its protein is CASSPTARSSYNSPLHF.

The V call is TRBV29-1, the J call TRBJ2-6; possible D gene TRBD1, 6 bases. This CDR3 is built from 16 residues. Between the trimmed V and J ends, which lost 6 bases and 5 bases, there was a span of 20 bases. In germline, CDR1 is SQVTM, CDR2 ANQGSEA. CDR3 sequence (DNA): TGCAGCGTGCAAGGCGGGTCCCGGGACAGGGCCAACGTCCTGACTTTC. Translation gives CSVQGGSRDRANVLTF. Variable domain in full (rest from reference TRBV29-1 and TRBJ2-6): SAVISQKPSRDICQRGTSLTIQCQVDSQVTMMFWYRQQPGQSLTLIATANQGSEATYESGFVIDKFPISRPNLTFSTLTVSNMSPEDSSIYLCSVQGGSRDRANVLTFGAGSRLTVL.

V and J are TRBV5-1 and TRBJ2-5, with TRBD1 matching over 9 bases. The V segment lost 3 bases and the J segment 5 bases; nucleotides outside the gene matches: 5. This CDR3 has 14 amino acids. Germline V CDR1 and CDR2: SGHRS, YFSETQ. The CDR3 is CASSSGQGRETQYF. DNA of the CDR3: TGCGCCAGCAGCTCCGGACAGGGGAGGGAGACCCAGTACTTC.

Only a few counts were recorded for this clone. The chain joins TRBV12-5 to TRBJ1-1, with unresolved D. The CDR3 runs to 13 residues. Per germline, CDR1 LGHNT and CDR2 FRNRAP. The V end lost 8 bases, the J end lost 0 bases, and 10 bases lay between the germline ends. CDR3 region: CASSVHMNTEAFF. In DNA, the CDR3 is TGTGCTAGTTCTGTACACATGAACACTGAAGCTTTCTTT.

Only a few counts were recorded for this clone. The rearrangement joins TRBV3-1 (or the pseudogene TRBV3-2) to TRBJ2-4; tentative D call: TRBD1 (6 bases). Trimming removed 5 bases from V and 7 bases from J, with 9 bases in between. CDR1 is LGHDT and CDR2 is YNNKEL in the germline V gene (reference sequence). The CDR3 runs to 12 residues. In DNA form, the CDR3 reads TGTGCCAGCAGCACTAGGGGGAACATTCAGTACTTC. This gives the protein CASSTRGNIQYF.

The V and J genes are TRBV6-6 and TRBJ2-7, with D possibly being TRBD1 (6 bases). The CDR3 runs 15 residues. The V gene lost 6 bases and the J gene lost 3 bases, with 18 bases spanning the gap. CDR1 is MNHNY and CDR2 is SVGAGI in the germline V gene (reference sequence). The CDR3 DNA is TGTGCCAGCAGGGGGACACCCCCTTCCTACTACGAGCAGTACTTC. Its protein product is CASRGTPPSYYEQYF.

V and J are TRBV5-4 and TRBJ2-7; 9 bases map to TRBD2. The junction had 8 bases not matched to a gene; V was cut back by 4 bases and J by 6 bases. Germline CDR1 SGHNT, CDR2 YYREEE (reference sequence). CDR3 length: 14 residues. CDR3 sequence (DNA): TGTGCCAGCAGCCCCGGGACTAGCTGGGTCGAGCAGTACTTC. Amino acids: CASSPGTSWVEQYF.

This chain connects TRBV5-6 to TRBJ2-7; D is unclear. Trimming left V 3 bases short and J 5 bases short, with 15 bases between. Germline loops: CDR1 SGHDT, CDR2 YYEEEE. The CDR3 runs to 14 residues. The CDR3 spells CASSSQVPFDEQYF. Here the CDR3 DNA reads TGTGCCAGCAGCTCCCAGGTCCCTTTTGACGAGCAGTACTTC.

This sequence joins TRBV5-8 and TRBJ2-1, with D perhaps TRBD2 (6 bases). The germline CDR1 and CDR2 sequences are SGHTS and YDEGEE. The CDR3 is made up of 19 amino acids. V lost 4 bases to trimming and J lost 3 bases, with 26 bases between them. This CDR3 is CASSPLLDPTSSFYNEQFF. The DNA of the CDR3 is TGTGCCAGCAGCCCCCTACTGGATCCGACTAGTAGTTTCTACAATGAGCAGTTCTTC.

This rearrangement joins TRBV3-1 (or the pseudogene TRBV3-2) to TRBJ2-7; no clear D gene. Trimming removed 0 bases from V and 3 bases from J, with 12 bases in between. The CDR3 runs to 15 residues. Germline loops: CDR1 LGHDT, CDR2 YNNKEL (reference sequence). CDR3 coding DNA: TGTGCCAGCAGCCAAGAGGCCACCATTTACTACGAGCAGTACTTC. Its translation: CASSQEATIYYEQYF.